This T cell receptor beta chain was sequenced for a study of vaccination and CD4 T cells after COVID-19. Study as a whole: Post-diagnosis, post-COVID samples were collected after a median approximately 100 days, ranging 35 to 161.

The CDR3 runs to 14 residues. The germline V gene encodes CDR1 SNHLY and CDR2 FYNNEI. The junction had 2 bases not matched to a gene; V was cut back by 6 bases and J by 0 bases. Treatment: roughly 11-day PBMC culture with coronavirus spike peptide pools or control peptides (ViraFEST assay). After culture for about ten days, isolation of CD4+ T cells was performed by negative selection. Cultured CD4+ T-cell DNA underwent Oncomine TCR Beta short-read sequencing. One entry per CDR3 protein results from TCRdb running MiXCR on the PCR reads. The sample includes about 8,800 distinct CDR3 sequences, roughly 50% of them seen just once. To note about this clonotype: Its antigen remains unknown.

This TCR was sampled from a human donor who had recovered from COVID-19. Material for sequencing was CD4+ T cells from blood, cultured in vitro. The chain couples TRBV2 to TRBJ2-1; 7 bases align to TRBD1. The CDR3 loop is CASSTGASYNEQFF. The CDR3 region has the DNA TGTGCCAGCAGCACAGGGGCCTCCTACAATGAGCAGTTCTTC.